This T cell receptor (beta chain) was recovered during a study of blood T cell repertoires in COVID-19. Study context: COVID-19 samples collected from the United States, Italy and Spain covered acute and convalescent phases.

Germline V CDR1 and CDR2: SGDLS, YYNGEE. The trim removed 3 bases at V and 1 base at J, leaving 12 bases unmatched. The CDR3 is made up of 18 amino acids. This clone was observed a single time. Clinical histories supplied by participants themselves formed the basis of cohort assignment. Contact with a PCR-confirmed or clinician-diagnosed COVID-19 case occurred within 2 weeks of entry. As handled by the study authors: Amplifying reference gene primers gave estimates of nucleated cell counts. Here immunoSEQ multiplex PCR was the method, and the copy in TCRdb shows in-frame clones only, minus some. The DNA gave D and trimming, while V, J and clone size come from that table. The table lists 350,000 or so clones, 88% of them singletons.

This TCR derives from a woman aged 25 to 39 who had been exposed to COVID-19. The V call is TRBV9, the J call TRBJ2-2; 7 bases align to TRBD1. The sample consisted of PBMCs or T cells enriched from blood (not recorded which). CDR3 region: CASSAHRTGEMNTGELFF. Written as DNA, the CDR3 is TGTGCCAGCAGCGCCCACCGGACAGGAGAGATGAACACCGGGGAGCTGTTTTTT.